This TCR beta chain came from a study of monozygotic twins with inflammatory bowel disease. Study results and caveats: IBD patients had lower TCRbeta diversity (inverse Simpson) than healthy co-twins.

This CDR3 is 18 amino acids long. Germline CDR1 reads SGHRS; CDR2 reads YFSETQ. On this clonotype itself: Its specificity is unknown.

TCRdb re-analyzed the 5' RACE reads; it lists each CDR3 protein once, without DNA. The sample is made up of about 330,000 distinct CDR3 sequences, and the top ten hold around 2% of it. Blood (just over 2.4 ml) was collected from every donor individually. The source is a human donor with ulcerative colitis or Crohn's disease, or a healthy co-twin of an affected twin (not recorded which). The V and J genes are TRBV5-1 and TRBJ1-1; TCRdb indicates TRBD1, and absent DNA this call remains unverified. Material for sequencing was blood. The CDR3 sequence is CASSRFSPGTGGYTEAFF.